A single sample gave rise to the 22 T cell receptor beta chains below, sequenced in a study of response to subunit inactivated influenza vaccine. TCRdb reprocessed the RT-PCR reads with MiXCR, giving one entry per CDR3 protein. Here the sample spans 650,000 or so distinct CDR3 sequences, 12% to 15% being singletons. Sequenced here: PBMCs from blood, sampled around 14 days before vaccination. These receptors all come from a man over 45 who received an inactivated influenza vaccine.

This clonotype was counted a single time. The chain combines TRBV7-9 with TRBJ2-1, with 11 bases that match TRBD2. CDR3 length: 16 amino acids. Germline V gene sequence: CDR1 SEHNR, CDR2 FQNEAQ (reference sequence). V lost 5 bases, J lost 6 bases, and 9 bases stayed unmatched. The CDR3 DNA is TGTGCCAGCAGCAATAGCGGGGGGGCCTTTCGCAATGAGCAGTTCTTC. This codes for CASSNSGGAFRNEQFF.

This clonotype turned up a few times. The J gene is TRBJ2-3, the V gene TRBV7-9; 7 positions agree with TRBD1. J was trimmed by 4 bases and V by 7 bases; bases with no gene match: 14. The CDR3 length is 16 residues. CDR1 and CDR2 from the germline V gene are SEHNR and FQNEAQ (reference sequence). The CDR3 here is CASNLKTRGLADTQYF. In DNA, the CDR3 is TGTGCCAGCAACCTCAAAACAAGGGGGCTCGCAGATACGCAGTATTTT.

V is TRBV5-6 and J is TRBJ2-7; 14 bases line up with TRBD2. The V and J ends lost 4 bases and 4 bases, in that order; junction bases with no gene match: 7. Germline assignment: CDR1 SGHDT and CDR2 YYEEEE. This CDR3 contains 16 residues. CDR3 amino acids: CASSSTGTSGGYEQYF. CDR3 nucleotide sequence: TGTGCCAGCAGCAGTACCGGGACTAGCGGGGGATACGAGCAGTACTTC. Supplemented by reference TRBV5-6 and TRBJ2-7, the full variable domain reads DAGVTQSPTHLIKTRGQQVTLRCSPKSGHDTVSWYQQALGQGPQFIFQYYEEEERQRGNFPDRFSGHQFPNYSSELNVNALLLGDSALYLCASSSTGTSGGYEQYFGPGTRLTVT.

This clonotype was picked up many times. The chain links TRBV3-1 to TRBJ1-2, with a tentative D call TRBD1 (5 bases). The CDR3 is 15 amino acids. Trimming left V 1 base short and J 5 bases short, with 14 bases between. Germline V lookup: CDR1 LGHDT, CDR2 YNNKEL (reference sequence). CDR3 sequence: CASSQGGGDWYGYTF. For the CDR3, the DNA is TGTGCCAGCAGCCAAGGAGGAGGGGACTGGTATGGCTACACCTTC.

The rearrangement joins TRBV2 to TRBJ1-1; TRBD1 might be the D (6 bases). Trimming cost V 4 bases and J 6 bases, with 18 bases left between them. Per germline, CDR1 SNHLY and CDR2 FYNNEI. This CDR3 comprises 15 residues. CDR3 DNA sequence: TGTGCCAGCAGTGGTGACACGAAGGGGGGCCCTGAAGCTTTCTTT. Residues: CASSGDTKGGPEAFF.

The V and J genes are TRBV6-1 and TRBJ2-7; unclear D gene. Trimming removed 5 bases from V and 0 bases from J, with 17 bases in between. The CDR3 runs to 16 residues. CDR1 and CDR2 from the germline V gene are MNHNS and SASEGT. The CDR3 spells CASSPIDRVPSYEQYF. CDR3 DNA: TGTGCCAGCAGTCCGATTGATCGCGTTCCCTCCTACGAGCAGTACTTC.

The V gene is TRBV20-1, the J gene TRBJ2-4, with D perhaps TRBD2 (7 bases). Trimming removed 6 bases from V and 0 bases from J, with 12 bases in between. The CDR3 runs to 14 residues. Looked up from germline, CDR1 is DFQATT and CDR2 is SNEGSKA (reference sequence). As DNA, the CDR3 is TGCAGTGCCGGACGGGGGGCAGCCAAAAACATTCAGTACTTC. Residues: CSAGRGAAKNIQYF.

The chain uses TRBV20-1 and TRBJ1-5, with 7 bases fitting TRBD1. Germline V gene data show CDR1 as DFQATT and CDR2 as SNEGSKA (reference sequence). V shed 4 bases, J shed 6 bases, and the junction held 3 bases outside the gene matches. CDR3 size: 12 residues. Here the CDR3 DNA reads TGCAGTGCTAAAAGACAGGGTCAGCCCCAGCATTTT. Translated, it gives CSAKRQGQPQHF.

There are a few counts of this clonotype. For the CDR3, the DNA is TGCAGTGCTAGCGGACTAGCCCCCGGTGAGCAGTTCTTC. Translated, it gives CSASGLAPGEQFF. The rearrangement uses TRBV20-1 and TRBJ2-1, with 8 positions matching TRBD2. The CDR3 extends over 13 amino acids. V was clipped by 3 bases and J by 9 bases; unmatched bases: 7. Per germline, CDR1 DFQATT and CDR2 SNEGSKA (reference sequence).

Only a few counts were recorded for this clonotype. V usage is TRBV4-3 and J usage is TRBJ1-1; 7 bases are shared with TRBD1. With V trimmed by 3 bases and J by 5 bases, 9 bases remained unmatched. Germline-derived CDR1 and CDR2 are LGHNA and YSLEER. There are 15 residues in the CDR3. The CDR3 sequence is CASSQGDSLRTEAFF. CDR3 nucleotides: TGCGCCAGCAGCCAGGGGGACAGTTTACGGACTGAAGCTTTCTTT.

The rearrangement uses TRBV29-1 and TRBJ2-4, with D unclear. This CDR3 comprises 12 residues. Deletions cut 7 bases from V and 0 bases from J, with 7 bases between. Germline CDR1 and CDR2: SQVTM and ANQGSEA. As DNA, the CDR3 is TGCAGCGCCAAACTAGCCAAAAACATTCAGTACTTC. Translation: CSAKLAKNIQYF.

This clonotype has a handful of counts. The chain recombines TRBV19 with TRBJ2-2; TRBD2 aligns across 7 bases. This CDR3 is 14 amino acids long. Germline V gene lookup returns CDR1 LNHDA and CDR2 SQIVND (reference sequence). V shed 5 bases and J 6 bases; nucleotides not matched to a gene: 6. The CDR3 DNA is TGTGCCAGTAGTTATTCGGCGGGGGCCGGGGAGCTGTTTTTT. This gives the protein CASSYSAGAGELFF.

The chain recombines TRBV29-1 with TRBJ1-1; tentative D call: TRBD1 (6 bases). Germline CDR1 reads SQVTM; CDR2 reads ANQGSEA. Trimming left V 4 bases short and J 6 bases short, with 12 bases between. This CDR3 comprises 12 residues. CDR3 coding DNA: TGCAGCGTTGGCAGGGGAATGCCTGAAGCTTTCTTT. This gives the protein CSVGRGMPEAFF.

This clonotype was counted at least ten times. The chain uses TRBV12-3 or TRBV12-4 and TRBJ2-7, with a weak D call TRBD1 (6 bases). The CDR3 runs 12 residues. Trimming stripped 6 bases from V and 4 bases from J, with 10 bases between. Here the CDR3 DNA reads TGTGCCAGCAGCCAGACAGGATACGAGCAGTACTTC. This codes for CASSQTGYEQYF.

This clonotype was counted between two and nine times. The V and J genes are TRBV29-1 and TRBJ1-1, with 9 bases fitting TRBD1. The trim removed 6 bases at V and 3 bases at J, leaving 5 bases unmatched. Germline CDR1 reads SQVTM; CDR2 reads ANQGSEA. There are 13 residues in the CDR3. The CDR3 sequence is CSVRTGVDTEAFF. In DNA, the CDR3 is TGCAGCGTCAGGACAGGGGTTGACACTGAAGCTTTCTTT.

This clonotype was recorded many times. V gene TRBV11-2 combines with J gene TRBJ1-1; tentative D call: TRBD1 (5 bases). The CDR3 sequence is 13 residues long. The ends were cut back, 2 bases at V and 5 bases at J, with 9 bases in the middle. Germline-derived CDR1 and CDR2 are SGHAT and FQNNGV. In nucleotides, the CDR3 is TGTGCCAGCAGCTTATCAGACAGTACTGAAGCTTTCTTT. Translated: CASSLSDSTEAFF.

This clonotype was seen more than once but under ten times. J is TRBJ2-7 and V is TRBV11-2; 7 nucleotides align to TRBD1. The CDR3 has 15 amino acids. Germline CDR1 and CDR2: SGHAT and FQNNGV. The trim removed 4 bases at V and 3 bases at J, leaving 9 bases unmatched. CDR3 in amino acids: CASSSVRDRDYEQYF. The CDR3 region has the DNA TGTGCCAGCAGCTCCGTCCGGGACAGAGACTACGAGCAGTACTTC.

Worth noting for this clonotype: A junction boundary mismatches the germline segment, possibly from a read error. The V call is TRBV6-6, the J call TRBJ2-4, with 7 positions matching TRBD1. The CDR3 loop spans 12 amino acids. The V gene's germline CDR1 is MNHNY and CDR2 SVGAGI (reference sequence). The CDR3 DNA reads TGTGCCAGCTCCGGGACAGAATTCATTCTGTACTTC. It encodes CASSGTEFILYF.

This chain connects TRBV10-3 to TRBJ2-1; TRBD2 is a possible D gene (6 bases). The CDR3 spans 12 residues. V lost 2 bases, J lost 9 bases, and 8 bases lay in between. CDR1 and CDR2 (germline): ENHRY, SYGVKD. The CDR3 DNA is TGTGCCATCAGTGAGGGGGGGATTGAGCAGTTCTTC. Residues: CAISEGGIEQFF.

The chain has TRBV12-3 or TRBV12-4 and TRBJ2-7, with D tentatively TRBD1 (5 bases). The CDR3 runs 11 residues. The V and J ends lost 5 bases and 7 bases respectively, with 9 bases between them. Here the CDR3 DNA reads TGTGCCAGCAGTAAGACAGTTGAGCAGTACTTC. It specifies CASSKTVEQYF.

The sample holds many counts of this clonotype. The V gene is TRBV12-3 or TRBV12-4, the J gene TRBJ1-5; TRBD1 matches at 7 bases. After removal of 6 bases from V and 0 bases from J, the junction contained 5 bases not matched to a gene. This CDR3 is built from 15 residues. The CDR3 loop is CASRLTGYSNQPQHF. The CDR3 DNA sequence: TGTGCCAGCAGACTGACAGGGTATAGCAATCAGCCCCAGCATTTT.

The sample holds a few counts of this clonotype. The chain couples TRBV20-1 to TRBJ2-7; maybe TRBD2 (6 bases). From germline, CDR1 is DFQATT and CDR2 SNEGSKA (reference sequence). This CDR3 has 11 residues. V shed 6 bases and J shed 5 bases, with 11 bases lying between them. CDR3 DNA sequence: TGCAGTGCCATCAGACTAGACGAGCAGTACTTC. Protein sequence: CSAIRLDEQYF.